This TCR beta chain appears in the sequencing data of a study of control samples from healthy donors and cancer patients. Libraries were prepared by immunoSEQ multiplex PCR; TCRdb keeps only in-frame clonotypes and omits some of them. The sample records roughly 130,000 clones, approximately 90% being singletons. Input material: blood. This receptor was taken from a man aged 18 to 30 in good health.

CDR3 in amino acids: CASSLVAANYGYTF. CDR3 nucleotide sequence: TGCGCCAGCAGCTTGGTGGCCGCTAACTATGGCTACACCTTC. The V and J genes are TRBV5-1 and TRBJ1-2; D unresolved. Looked up from germline, CDR1 is SGHRS and CDR2 is YFSETQ. The V and J ends lost 0 bases and 0 bases respectively, with 6 bases between them. The CDR3 extends over 14 amino acids.